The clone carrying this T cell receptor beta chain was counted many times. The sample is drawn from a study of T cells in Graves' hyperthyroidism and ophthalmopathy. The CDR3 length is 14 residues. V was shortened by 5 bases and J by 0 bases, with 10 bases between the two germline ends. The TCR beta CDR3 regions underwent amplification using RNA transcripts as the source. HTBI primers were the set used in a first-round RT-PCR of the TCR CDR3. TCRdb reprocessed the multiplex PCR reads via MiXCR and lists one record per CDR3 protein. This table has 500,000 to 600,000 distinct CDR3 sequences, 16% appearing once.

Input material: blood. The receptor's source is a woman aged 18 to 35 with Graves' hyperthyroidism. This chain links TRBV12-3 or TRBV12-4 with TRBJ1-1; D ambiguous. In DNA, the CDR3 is TGTGCCAGCAGTAAGACCCCAATGAACACTGAAGCTTTCTTT. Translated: CASSKTPMNTEAFF.